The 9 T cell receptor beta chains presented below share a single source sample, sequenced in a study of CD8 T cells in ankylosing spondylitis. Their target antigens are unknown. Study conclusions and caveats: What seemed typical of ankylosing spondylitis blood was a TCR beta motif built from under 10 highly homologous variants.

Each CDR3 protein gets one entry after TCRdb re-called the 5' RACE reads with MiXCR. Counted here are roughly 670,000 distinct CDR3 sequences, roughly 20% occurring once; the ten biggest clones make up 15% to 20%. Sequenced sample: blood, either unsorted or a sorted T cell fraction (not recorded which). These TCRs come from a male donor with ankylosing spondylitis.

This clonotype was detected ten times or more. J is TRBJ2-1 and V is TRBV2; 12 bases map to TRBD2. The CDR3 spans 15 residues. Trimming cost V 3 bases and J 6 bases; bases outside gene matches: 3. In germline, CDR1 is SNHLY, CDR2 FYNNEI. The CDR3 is CASSESSGGANEQFF. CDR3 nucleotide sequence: TGTGCCAGCAGTGAGTCTAGCGGGGGGGCCAATGAGCAGTTCTTC. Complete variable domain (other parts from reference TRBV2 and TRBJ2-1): EPEVTQTPSHQVTQMGQEVILRCVPISNHLYFYWYRQILGQKVEFLVSFYNNEISEKSEIFDDQFSVERPDGSNFTLKIRSTKLEDSAMYFCASSESSGGANEQFFGPGTRLTVL.

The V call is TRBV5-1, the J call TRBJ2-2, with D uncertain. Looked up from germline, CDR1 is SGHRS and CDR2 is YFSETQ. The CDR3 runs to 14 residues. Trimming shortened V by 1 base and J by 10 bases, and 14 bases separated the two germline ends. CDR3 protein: CASSLWADPLELFF. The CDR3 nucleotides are TGCGCCAGCAGCTTGTGGGCAGATCCTTTGGAGCTGTTTTTT.

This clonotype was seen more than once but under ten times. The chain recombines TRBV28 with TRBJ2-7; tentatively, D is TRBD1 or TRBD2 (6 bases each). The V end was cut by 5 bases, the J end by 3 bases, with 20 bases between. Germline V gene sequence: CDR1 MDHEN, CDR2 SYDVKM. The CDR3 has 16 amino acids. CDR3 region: CASSTDAWGAVYEQYF. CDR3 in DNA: TGTGCCAGCAGTACAGACGCGTGGGGGGCCGTCTACGAGCAGTACTTC.

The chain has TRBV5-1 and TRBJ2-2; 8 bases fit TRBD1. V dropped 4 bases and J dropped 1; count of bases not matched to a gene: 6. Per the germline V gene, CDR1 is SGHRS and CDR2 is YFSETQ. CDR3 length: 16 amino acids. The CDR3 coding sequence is TGCGCCAGCAGCCACCCGGACAGGGAGAACACCGGGGAGCTGTTTTTT. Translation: CASSHPDRENTGELFF.

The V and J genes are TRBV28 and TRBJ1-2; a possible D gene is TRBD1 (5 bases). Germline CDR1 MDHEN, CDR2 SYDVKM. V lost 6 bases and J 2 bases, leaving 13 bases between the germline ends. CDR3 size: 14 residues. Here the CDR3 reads CASSSIPGNYGYTF. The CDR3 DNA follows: TGTGCCAGCAGCTCAATTCCAGGGAACTATGGCTACACCTTC.

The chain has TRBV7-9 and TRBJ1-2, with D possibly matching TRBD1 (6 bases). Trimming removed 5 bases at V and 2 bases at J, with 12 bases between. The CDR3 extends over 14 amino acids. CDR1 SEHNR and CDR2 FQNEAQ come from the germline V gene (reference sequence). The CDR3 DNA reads TGTGCCAGCAGCGCAGGGGTCCAAAACTATGGCTACACCTTC. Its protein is CASSAGVQNYGYTF.

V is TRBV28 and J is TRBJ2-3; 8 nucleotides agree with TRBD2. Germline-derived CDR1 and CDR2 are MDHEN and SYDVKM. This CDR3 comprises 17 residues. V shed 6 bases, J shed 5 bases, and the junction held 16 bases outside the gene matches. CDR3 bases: TGTGCCAGCAGCCACTTACCGGGAGGGCCTGGGGGAGATACGCAGTATTTT. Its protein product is CASSHLPGGPGGDTQYF. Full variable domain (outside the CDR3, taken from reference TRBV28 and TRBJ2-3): DVKVTQSSRYLVKRTGEKVFLECVQDMDHENMFWYRQDPGLGLRLIYFSYDVKMKEKGDIPEGYSVSREKKERFSLILESASTNQTSMYLCASSHLPGGPGGDTQYFGPGTRLTVL.

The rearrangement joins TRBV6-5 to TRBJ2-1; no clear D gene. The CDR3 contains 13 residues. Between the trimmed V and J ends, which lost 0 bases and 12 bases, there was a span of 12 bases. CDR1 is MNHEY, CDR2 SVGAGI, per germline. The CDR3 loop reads CASSYSKLGGQFF. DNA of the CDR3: TGTGCCAGCAGTTACTCGAAATTGGGTGGGCAGTTCTTC.

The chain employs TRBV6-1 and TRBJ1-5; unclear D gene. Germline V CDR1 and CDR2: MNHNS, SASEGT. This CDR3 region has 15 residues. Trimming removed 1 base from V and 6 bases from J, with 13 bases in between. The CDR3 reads CASSEGLGGSQPQHF. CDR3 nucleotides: TGTGCCAGCAGTGAAGGGCTGGGAGGGAGTCAGCCCCAGCATTTT.